Following are 5 T cell receptor beta chains from one sample sequenced in a study of blood T cell repertoires in COVID-19. Here immunoSEQ multiplex PCR was the method, and the copy in TCRdb shows in-frame clones only, minus some. Of some 390,000 clones in the sample, around 87% are singletons; the top ten hold around 2.9%. The sequencing input was peripheral blood. These receptors all come from a human donor in a cohort sampled during active COVID-19.

In its sample, this clone was seen a few times. The J gene is TRBJ2-3, the V gene TRBV4-1; 12 nucleotides line up with TRBD2. The ends lost 1 base at V and 3 bases at J; junction bases unmatched: 5. The CDR3 loop spans 17 amino acids. CDR1 is MGHRA and CDR2 is YSYEKL in the germline V gene. CDR3 loop: CASSQVVGTSGTDTQYF. CDR3 sequence (DNA): TGCGCCAGCAGCCAAGTCGTGGGGACTAGCGGGACAGATACGCAGTATTTT.

The rearrangement joins TRBV25-1 to TRBJ1-1; 8 nucleotides agree with TRBD1. Trimming took 0 bases from V and 0 from J; bases not matched to a gene: 6. This CDR3 contains 17 residues. CDR1 and CDR2 (germline): MGHDK, SYGVNS. The CDR3 sequence: CASSEYNRGELNTEAFF. In DNA, the CDR3 is TGTGCCAGCAGTGAATATAACAGGGGGGAGTTGAACACTGAAGCTTTCTTT.

This clone was counted a single time. The chain carries TRBV7-9 and TRBJ1-3; TRBD1 matches 10 bases. Per the germline V gene, CDR1 is SEHNR and CDR2 is FQNEAQ (reference sequence). CDR3 length: 20 residues. The trim removed 8 bases at V and 2 bases at J, leaving 21 bases unmatched. In DNA, the CDR3 is TGTGCCAGCGGCAACCCATCGGGACAGGGGATATTAGGGGCTGGAAACACCATATATTTT. It encodes CASGNPSGQGILGAGNTIYF.

The J gene is TRBJ1-3, the V gene TRBV2, with D perhaps TRBD1 (5 bases). Germline V gene lookup returns CDR1 SNHLY and CDR2 FYNNEI. The CDR3 has 17 amino acids. V lost 7 bases to trimming and J lost 4 bases, with 23 bases between them. The CDR3 protein is CASIRWGESILGNTIYF. CDR3 sequence (DNA): TGTGCCAGCATTCGATGGGGGGAGTCAATTTTAGGAAACACCATATATTTT. Filled out from reference TRBV2 and TRBJ1-3, the complete variable domain reads EPEVTQTPSHQVTQMGQEVILRCVPISNHLYFYWYRQILGQKVEFLVSFYNNEISEKSEIFDDQFSVERPDGSNFTLKIRSTKLEDSAMYFCASIRWGESILGNTIYFGEGSWLTVV.

CDR3 loop: CASSSSGTEYNEQFF. CDR3 sequence (DNA): TGCGCCAGCAGCTCGTCCGGGACAGAGTACAATGAGCAGTTCTTC. V usage is TRBV5-1 and J usage is TRBJ2-1; 7 bases match TRBD1. Trimming removed 3 bases from V and 4 bases from J; junction bases left unmatched: 7. CDR3 length equals 15 residues. Germline V gene lookup returns CDR1 SGHRS and CDR2 YFSETQ. Complete variable domain (other parts from reference TRBV5-1 and TRBJ2-1): KAGVTQTPRYLIKTRGQQVTLSCSPISGHRSVSWYQQTPGQGLQFLFEYFSETQRNKGNFPGRFSGRQFSNSRSEMNVSTLELGDSALYLCASSSSGTEYNEQFFGPGTRLTVL.